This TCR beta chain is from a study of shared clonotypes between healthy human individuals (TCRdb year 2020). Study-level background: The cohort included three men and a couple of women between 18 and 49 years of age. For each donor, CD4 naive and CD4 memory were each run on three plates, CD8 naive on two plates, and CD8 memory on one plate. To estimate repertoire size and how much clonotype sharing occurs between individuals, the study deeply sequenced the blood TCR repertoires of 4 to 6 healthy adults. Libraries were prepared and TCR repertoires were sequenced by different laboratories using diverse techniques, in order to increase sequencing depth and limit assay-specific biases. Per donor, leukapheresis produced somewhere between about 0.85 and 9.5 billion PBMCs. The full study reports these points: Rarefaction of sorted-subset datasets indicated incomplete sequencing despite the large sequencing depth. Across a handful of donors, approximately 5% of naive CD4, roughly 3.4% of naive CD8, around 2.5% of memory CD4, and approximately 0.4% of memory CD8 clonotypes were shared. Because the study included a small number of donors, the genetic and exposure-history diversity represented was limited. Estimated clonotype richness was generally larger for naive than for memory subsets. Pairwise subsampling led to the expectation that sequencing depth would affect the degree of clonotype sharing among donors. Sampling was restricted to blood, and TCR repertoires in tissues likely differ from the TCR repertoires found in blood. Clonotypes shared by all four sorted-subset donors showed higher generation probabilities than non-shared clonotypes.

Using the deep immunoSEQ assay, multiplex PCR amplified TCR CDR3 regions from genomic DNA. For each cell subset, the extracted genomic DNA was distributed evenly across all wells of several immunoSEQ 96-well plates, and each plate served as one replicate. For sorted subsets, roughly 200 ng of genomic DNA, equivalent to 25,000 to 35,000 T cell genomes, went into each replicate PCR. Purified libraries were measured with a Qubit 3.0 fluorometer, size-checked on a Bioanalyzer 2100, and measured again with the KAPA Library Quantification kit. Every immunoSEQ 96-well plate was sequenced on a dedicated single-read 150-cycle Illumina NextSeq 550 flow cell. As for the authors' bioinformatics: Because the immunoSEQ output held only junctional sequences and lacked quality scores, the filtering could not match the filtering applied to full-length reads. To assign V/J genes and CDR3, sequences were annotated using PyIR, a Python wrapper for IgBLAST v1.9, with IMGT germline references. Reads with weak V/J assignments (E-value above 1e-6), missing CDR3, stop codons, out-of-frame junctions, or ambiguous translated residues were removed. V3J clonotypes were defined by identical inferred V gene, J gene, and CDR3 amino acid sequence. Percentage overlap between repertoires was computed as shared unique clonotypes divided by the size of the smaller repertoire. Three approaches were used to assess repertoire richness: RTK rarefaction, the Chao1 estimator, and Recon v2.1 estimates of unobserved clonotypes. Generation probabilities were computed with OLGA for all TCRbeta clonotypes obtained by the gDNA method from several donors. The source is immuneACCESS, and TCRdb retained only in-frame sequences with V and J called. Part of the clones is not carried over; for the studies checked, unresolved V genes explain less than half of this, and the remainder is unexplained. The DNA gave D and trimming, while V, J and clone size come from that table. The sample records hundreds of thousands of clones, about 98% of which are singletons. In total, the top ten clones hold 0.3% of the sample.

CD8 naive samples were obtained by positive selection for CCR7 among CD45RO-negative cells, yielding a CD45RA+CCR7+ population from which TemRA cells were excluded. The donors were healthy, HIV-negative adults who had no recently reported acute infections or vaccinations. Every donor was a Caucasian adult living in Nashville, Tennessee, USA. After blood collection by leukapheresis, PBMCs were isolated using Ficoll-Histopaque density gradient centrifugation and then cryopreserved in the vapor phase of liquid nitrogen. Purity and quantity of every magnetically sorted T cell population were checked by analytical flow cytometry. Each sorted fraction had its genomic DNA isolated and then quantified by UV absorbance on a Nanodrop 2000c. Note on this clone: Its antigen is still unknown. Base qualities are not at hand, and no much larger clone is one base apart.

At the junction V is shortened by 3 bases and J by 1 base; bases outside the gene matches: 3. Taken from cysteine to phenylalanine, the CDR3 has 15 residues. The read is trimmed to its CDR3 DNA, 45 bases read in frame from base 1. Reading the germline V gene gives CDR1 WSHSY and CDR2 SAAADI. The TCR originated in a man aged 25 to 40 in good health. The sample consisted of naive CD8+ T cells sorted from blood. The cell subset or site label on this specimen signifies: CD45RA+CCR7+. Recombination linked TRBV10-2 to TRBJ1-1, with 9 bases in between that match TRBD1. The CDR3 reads CASSERTGANTEAFF. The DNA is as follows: TGCGCCAGCAGTGAACGGACAGGGGCGAACACTGAAGCTTTCTTT.